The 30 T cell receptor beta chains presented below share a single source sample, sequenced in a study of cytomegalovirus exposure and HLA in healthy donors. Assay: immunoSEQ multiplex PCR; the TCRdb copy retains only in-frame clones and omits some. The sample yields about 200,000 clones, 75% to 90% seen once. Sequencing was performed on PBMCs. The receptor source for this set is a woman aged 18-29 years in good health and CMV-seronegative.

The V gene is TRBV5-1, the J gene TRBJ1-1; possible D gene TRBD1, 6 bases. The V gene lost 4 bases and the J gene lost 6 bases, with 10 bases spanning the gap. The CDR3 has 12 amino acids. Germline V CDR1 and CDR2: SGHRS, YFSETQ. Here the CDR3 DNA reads TGCGCCAGCAGCCTTGAGGGGGCTGAAGCTTTCTTT. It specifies CASSLEGAEAFF.

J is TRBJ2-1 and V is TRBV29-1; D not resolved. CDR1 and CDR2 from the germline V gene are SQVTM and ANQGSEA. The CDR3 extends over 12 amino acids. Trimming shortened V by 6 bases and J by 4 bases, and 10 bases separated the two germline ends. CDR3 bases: TGCAGCGTCGTAGCCGAATACAATGAGCAGTTCTTC. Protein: CSVVAEYNEQFF.

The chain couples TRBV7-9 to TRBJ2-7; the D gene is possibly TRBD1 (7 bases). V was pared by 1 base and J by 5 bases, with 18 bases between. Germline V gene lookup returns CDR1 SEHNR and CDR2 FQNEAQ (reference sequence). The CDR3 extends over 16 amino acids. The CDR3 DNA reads TGTGCCAGCAGCTTAGAAAGGAACAGGGGAGGCCACGAGCAGTACTTC. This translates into CASSLERNRGGHEQYF. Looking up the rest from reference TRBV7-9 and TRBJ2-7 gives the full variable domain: DTGVSQNPRHKITKRGQNVTFRCDPISEHNRLYWYRQTLGQGPEFLTYFQNEAQLEKSRLLSDRFSAERPKGSFSTLEIQRTEQGDSAMYLCASSLERNRGGHEQYFGPGTRLTVT.

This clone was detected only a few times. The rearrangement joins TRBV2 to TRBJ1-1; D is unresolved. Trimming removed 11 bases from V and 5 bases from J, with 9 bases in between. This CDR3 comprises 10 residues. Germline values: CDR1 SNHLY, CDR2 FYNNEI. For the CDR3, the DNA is TGTGCCCTAGATCTGACTGAAGCTTTCTTT. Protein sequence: CALDLTEAFF.

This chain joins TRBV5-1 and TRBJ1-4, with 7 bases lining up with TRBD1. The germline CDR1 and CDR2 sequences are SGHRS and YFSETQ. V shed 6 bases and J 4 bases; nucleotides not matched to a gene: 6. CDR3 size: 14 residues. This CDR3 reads CASKVGDSNEKLFF. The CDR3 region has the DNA TGCGCCAGCAAAGTCGGGGACAGTAATGAAAAACTGTTTTTT.

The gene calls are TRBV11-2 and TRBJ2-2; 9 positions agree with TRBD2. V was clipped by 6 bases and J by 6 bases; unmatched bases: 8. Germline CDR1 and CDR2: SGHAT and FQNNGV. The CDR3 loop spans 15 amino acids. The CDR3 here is CASRVIAGAAGELFF. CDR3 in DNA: TGTGCCAGCAGGGTGATAGCGGGAGCCGCCGGGGAGCTGTTTTTT.

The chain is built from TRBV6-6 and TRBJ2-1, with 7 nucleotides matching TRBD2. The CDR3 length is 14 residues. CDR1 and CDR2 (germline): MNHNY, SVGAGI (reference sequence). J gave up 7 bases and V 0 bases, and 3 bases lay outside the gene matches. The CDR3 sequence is CASSYSLADNEQFF. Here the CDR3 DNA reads TGTGCCAGCAGTTACTCCCTAGCGGATAATGAGCAGTTCTTC.

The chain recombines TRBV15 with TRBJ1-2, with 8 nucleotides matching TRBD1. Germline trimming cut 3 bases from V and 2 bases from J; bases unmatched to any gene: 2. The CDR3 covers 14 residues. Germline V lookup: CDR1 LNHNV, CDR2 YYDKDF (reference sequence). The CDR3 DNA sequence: TGTGCCACCAGCAGGGGACAGGCGAACTATGGCTACACCTTC. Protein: CATSRGQANYGYTF.

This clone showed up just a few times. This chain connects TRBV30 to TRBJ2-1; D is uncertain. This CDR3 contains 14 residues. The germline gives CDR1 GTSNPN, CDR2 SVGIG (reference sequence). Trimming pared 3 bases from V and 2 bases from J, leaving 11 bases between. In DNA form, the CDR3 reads TGTGCCTGGAGGCCTAGTGCCGCCTACAATGAGCAGTTCTTC. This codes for CAWRPSAAYNEQFF.

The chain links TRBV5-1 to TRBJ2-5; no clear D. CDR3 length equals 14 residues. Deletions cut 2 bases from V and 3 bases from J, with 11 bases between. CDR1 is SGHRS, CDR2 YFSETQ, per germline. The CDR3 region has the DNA TGCGCCAGCAGCTTAGAACCGACCGAAGAGACCCAGTACTTC. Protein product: CASSLEPTEETQYF.

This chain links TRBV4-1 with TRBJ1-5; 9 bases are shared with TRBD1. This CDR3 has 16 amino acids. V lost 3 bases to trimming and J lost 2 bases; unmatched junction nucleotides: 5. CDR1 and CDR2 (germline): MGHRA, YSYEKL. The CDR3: CASSQIWTGGNQPQHF. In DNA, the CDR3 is TGCGCCAGCAGCCAGATTTGGACAGGGGGCAATCAGCCCCAGCATTTT.

CDR3 region: CASSLSPGGTQYF. The CDR3, as DNA: TGTGCCAGCAGCCTATCACCCGGAGGGACCCAGTACTTC. The V call is TRBV7-8, the J call TRBJ2-5; D is possibly TRBD2 (5 bases). V was pared by 5 bases and J by 7 bases, with 14 bases between. CDR3 length: 13 residues. Germline values: CDR1 SGHVS, CDR2 FQNEAQ. The full variable domain, rest sourced from reference TRBV7-8 and TRBJ2-5, is GAGVSQSPRYKVAKRGQDVALRCDPISGHVSLFWYQQALGQGPEFLTYFQNEAQLDKSGLPSDRFFAERPEGSVSTLKIQRTQQEDSAVYLCASSLSPGGTQYFGPGTRLLVL.

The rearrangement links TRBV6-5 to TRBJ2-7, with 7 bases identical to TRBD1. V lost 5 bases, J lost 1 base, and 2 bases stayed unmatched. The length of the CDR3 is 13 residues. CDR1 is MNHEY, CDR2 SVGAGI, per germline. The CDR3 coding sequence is TGTGCCAGCAGTCCGGGACAGTCCTACGAGCAGTACTTC. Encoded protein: CASSPGQSYEQYF.

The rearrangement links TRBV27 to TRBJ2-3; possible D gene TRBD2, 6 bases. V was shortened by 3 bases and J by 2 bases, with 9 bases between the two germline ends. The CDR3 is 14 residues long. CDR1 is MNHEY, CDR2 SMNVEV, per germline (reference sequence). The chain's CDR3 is CASSLGGYTDTQYF. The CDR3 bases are TGTGCCAGCAGTTTGGGGGGTTACACAGATACGCAGTATTTT.

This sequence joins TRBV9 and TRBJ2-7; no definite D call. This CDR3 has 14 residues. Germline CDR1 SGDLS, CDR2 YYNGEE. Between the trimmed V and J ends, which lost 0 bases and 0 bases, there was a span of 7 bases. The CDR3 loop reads CASSVEAYSYEQYF. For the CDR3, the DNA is TGTGCCAGCAGCGTAGAGGCCTACTCCTACGAGCAGTACTTC.

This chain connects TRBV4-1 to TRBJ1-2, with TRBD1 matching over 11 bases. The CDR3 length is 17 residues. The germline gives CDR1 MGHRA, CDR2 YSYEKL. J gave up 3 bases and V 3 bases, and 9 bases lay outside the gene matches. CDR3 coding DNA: TGCGCCAGCAGCCAGACCACCCGGACAGGGGGCGACTATGGCTACACCTTC. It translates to CASSQTTRTGGDYGYTF.

Written as DNA, the CDR3 is TGTGCCTGGAGTGGATATAGCGGGTGGGTTCGGCCCGGGGAGCTGTTTTTT. Encoded protein: CAWSGYSGWVRPGELFF. The chain couples TRBV30 to TRBJ2-2; 7 bases map to TRBD2. In germline, CDR1 is GTSNPN, CDR2 SVGIG (reference sequence). V dropped 1 base and J dropped 6; count of bases not matched to a gene: 14. This CDR3 is built from 17 residues.

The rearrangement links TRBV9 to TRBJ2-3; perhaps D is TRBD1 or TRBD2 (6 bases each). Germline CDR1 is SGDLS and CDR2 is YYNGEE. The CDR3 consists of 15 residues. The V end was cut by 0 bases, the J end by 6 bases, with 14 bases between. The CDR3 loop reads CASSVGGARADTQYF. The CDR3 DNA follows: TGTGCCAGCAGCGTAGGGGGGGCTAGAGCTGATACGCAGTATTTT.

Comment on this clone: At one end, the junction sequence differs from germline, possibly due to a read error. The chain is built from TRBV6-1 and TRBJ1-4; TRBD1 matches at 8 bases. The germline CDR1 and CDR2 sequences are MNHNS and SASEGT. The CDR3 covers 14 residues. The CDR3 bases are TGTGCCAGCAGCGAAGACAGGGGAGGGGAAAAACTGTTTTTT. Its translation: CASSEDRGGEKLFF.

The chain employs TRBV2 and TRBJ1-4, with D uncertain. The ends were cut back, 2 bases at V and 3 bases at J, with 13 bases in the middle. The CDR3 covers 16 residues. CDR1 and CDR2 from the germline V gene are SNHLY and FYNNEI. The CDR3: CASSEFHRGANEKLFF. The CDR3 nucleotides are TGTGCCAGCAGTGAATTCCACCGTGGGGCTAATGAAAAACTGTTTTTT.

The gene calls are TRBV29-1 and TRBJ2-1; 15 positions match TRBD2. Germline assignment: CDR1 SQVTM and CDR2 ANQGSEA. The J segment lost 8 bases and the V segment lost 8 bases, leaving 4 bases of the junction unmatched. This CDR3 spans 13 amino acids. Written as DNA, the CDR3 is TGCAGCTCCCGGACTAGCGGGGGGGATGAGCAGTTCTTC. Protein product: CSSRTSGGDEQFF.

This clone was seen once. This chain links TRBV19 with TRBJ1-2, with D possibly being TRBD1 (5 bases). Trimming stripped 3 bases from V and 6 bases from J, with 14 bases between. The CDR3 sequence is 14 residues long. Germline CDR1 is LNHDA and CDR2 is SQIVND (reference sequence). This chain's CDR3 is CASSIWDGIDGYTF. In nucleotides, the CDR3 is TGTGCCAGTAGTATTTGGGACGGAATAGATGGCTACACCTTC.

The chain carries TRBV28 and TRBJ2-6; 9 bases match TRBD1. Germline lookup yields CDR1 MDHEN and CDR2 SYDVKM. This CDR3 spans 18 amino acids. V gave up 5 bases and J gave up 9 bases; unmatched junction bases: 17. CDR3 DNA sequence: TGTGCCAGCAGTCCTTCCCGCCCCGGGACAGGGAGTCTCAACGTCCTGACTTTC. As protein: CASSPSRPGTGSLNVLTF. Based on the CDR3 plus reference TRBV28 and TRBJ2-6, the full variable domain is DVKVTQSSRYLVKRTGEKVFLECVQDMDHENMFWYRQDPGLGLRLIYFSYDVKMKEKGDIPEGYSVSREKKERFSLILESASTNQTSMYLCASSPSRPGTGSLNVLTFGAGSRLTVL.

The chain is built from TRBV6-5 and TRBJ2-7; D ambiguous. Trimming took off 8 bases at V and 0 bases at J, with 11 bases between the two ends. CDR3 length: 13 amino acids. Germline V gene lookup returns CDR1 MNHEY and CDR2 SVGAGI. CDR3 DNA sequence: TGTGCCAGCTCCGCCGGCCCCTCCTACGAGCAGTACTTC. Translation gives CASSAGPSYEQYF.

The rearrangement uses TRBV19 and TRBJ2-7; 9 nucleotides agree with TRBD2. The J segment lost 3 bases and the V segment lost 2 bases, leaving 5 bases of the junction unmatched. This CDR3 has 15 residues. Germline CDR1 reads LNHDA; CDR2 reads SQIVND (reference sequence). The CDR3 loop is CASSIRLAEVYEQYF. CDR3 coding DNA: TGTGCCAGTAGTATAAGACTAGCGGAAGTCTACGAGCAGTACTTC.

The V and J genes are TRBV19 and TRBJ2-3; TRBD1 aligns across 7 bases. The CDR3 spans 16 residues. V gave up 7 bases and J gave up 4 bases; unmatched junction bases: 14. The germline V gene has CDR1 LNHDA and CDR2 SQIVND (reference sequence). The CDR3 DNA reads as TGTGCCAGTACTGTTAATCCACAGGGGAATGCAGATACGCAGTATTTT. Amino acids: CASTVNPQGNADTQYF. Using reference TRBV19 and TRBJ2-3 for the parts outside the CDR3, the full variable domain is DGGITQSPKYLFRKEGQNVTLSCEQNLNHDAMYWYRQDPGQGLRLIYYSQIVNDFQKGDIAEGYSVSREKKESFPLTVTSAQKNPTAFYLCASTVNPQGNADTQYFGPGTRLTVL.

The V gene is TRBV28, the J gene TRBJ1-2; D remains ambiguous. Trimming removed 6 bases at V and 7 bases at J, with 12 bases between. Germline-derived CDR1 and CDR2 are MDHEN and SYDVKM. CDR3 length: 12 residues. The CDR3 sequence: CASREGRTGYTF. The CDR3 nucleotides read TGTGCCAGCAGAGAGGGTCGTACTGGCTACACCTTC.

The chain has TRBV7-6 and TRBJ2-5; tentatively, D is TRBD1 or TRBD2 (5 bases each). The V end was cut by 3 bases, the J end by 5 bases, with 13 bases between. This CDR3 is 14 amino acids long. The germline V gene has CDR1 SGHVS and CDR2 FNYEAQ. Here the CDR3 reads CASSFRGLLETQYF. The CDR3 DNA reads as TGTGCCAGCAGCTTTCGGGGCCTCCTGGAGACCCAGTACTTC.

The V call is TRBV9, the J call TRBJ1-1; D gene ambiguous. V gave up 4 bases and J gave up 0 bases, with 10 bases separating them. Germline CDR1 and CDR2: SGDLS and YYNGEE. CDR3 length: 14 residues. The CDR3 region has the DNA TGTGCCAGCAGCCCCCAGGCGTTGAACACTGAAGCTTTCTTT. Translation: CASSPQALNTEAFF.

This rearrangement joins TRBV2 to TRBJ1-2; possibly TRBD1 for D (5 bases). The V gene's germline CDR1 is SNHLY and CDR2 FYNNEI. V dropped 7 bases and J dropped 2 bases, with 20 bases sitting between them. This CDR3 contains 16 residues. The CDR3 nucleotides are TGTGCCAGCACCAATCCCGGGGCCACAGACAACTATGGCTACACCTTC. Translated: CASTNPGATDNYGYTF.